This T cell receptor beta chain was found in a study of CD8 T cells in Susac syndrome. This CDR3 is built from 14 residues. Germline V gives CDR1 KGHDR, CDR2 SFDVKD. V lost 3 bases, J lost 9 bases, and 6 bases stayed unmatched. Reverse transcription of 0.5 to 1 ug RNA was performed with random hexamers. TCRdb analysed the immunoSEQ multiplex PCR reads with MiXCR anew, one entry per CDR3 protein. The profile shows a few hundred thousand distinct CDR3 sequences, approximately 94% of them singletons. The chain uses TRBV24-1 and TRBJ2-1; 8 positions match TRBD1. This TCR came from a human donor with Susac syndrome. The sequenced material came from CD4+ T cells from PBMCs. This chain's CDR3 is CATSDADRAAEQFF. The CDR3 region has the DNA TGTGCCACCAGTGATGCGGACAGGGCGGCTGAGCAGTTCTTC.